The 9 T cell receptor beta chains in this list originate from one sample, sequenced in a study of identical twins. TCRdb re-called the 5' RACE reads through MiXCR, storing one row per CDR3 protein. The sample lists about 720,000 distinct CDR3 sequences, around a sixth seen once, with around 14% in the top ten. These sequences were also reported in another study, on T cells expressing NK-cell markers.

Sequences were obtained from PBMCs. Receptors were obtained from a woman in her late teens or twenties in good health.

This clonotype was seen more than once but under ten times. The rearrangement joins TRBV18 to TRBJ2-2; a weak D match, TRBD1 (6 bases). CDR1 is KGHSH, CDR2 LQKENI, per germline. V shed 2 bases and J shed 7 bases, with 17 bases lying between them. The CDR3 spans 16 residues. The chain's CDR3 is CASSPGFRGQVGELFF. The CDR3 nucleotides read TGTGCCAGCTCACCAGGATTCCGGGGACAAGTCGGGGAGCTGTTTTTT.

The gene calls are TRBV7-9 and TRBJ1-1, with D possibly being TRBD1 (5 bases). V was clipped by 0 bases and J by 5 bases, with 7 bases between them. CDR3 size: 13 residues. Germline CDR1 is SEHNR and CDR2 is FQNEAQ (reference sequence). The CDR3 DNA sequence: TGTGCCAGCAGCTTAGCGGCAGGGACTGAAGCTTTCTTT. Protein sequence: CASSLAAGTEAFF.

This clonotype was counted between two and nine times. This chain uses TRBV10-3 with TRBJ1-1; D is uncertain. This CDR3 spans 12 amino acids. V shed 10 bases and J shed 1 base, with 10 bases lying between them. Germline CDR1 and CDR2: ENHRY and SYGVKD. This CDR3 is CATGRTNTEAFF. The CDR3 DNA reads TGTGCCACCGGACGGACGAACACTGAAGCTTTCTTT.

This clonotype occurred many times. The chain is built from TRBV11-2 and TRBJ2-7, with TRBD1 identical over 8 bases. Germline lookup yields CDR1 SGHAT and CDR2 FQNNGV. V shed 2 bases and J 0 bases; nucleotides not matched to a gene: 12. The CDR3 length is 18 residues. CDR3 in DNA: TGTGCCAGCAGCTTATACCCCAAACCAGGGGGCGCCTCCTACGAGCAGTACTTC. This codes for CASSLYPKPGGASYEQYF.

This clonotype was picked up a small number of times. The rearrangement joins TRBV20-1 to TRBJ2-5; D perhaps matches TRBD1 (6 bases). CDR1 is DFQATT and CDR2 is SNEGSKA in the germline V gene (reference sequence). Trimming took 3 bases from V and 5 from J, leaving 13 bases between them. The CDR3 has 13 amino acids. In DNA, the CDR3 is TGCAGTGCTAGTGGGCAGGGGTGGGAGACCCAGTACTTC. This sequence encodes CSASGQGWETQYF.

This clonotype was seen a few times. This chain uses TRBV10-3 with TRBJ2-2; no reliable D call. V was clipped by 2 bases and J by 1 base, with 8 bases between them. This CDR3 spans 15 amino acids. Germline V gives CDR1 ENHRY, CDR2 SYGVKD. CDR3 in amino acids: CAISEGSGNTGELFF. The CDR3 bases are TGTGCCATCAGTGAGGGTTCGGGGAACACCGGGGAGCTGTTTTTT.

The V gene is TRBV29-1, the J gene TRBJ1-5, with D hard to call. Germline V CDR1 and CDR2: SQVTM, ANQGSEA. The CDR3 consists of 13 residues. V was pared by 0 bases and J by 4 bases, with 7 bases between. As DNA, the CDR3 is TGCAGCGTTGAAGAGGGGATTAATCAGCCCCAGCATTTT. It yields the protein CSVEEGINQPQHF.

There are a few counts of this clonotype. The chain links TRBV20-1 to TRBJ2-7; TRBD1 might be the D (7 bases). This CDR3 contains 15 residues. V lost 3 bases, J lost 0 bases, and 15 bases lay in between. Germline V gene data show CDR1 as DFQATT and CDR2 as SNEGSKA (reference sequence). The CDR3 region is CSASDRDGSSYEQYF. In nucleotides, the CDR3 is TGCAGTGCTAGCGACAGGGACGGGAGCTCCTACGAGCAGTACTTC.

Points on this clonotype: This likely comes from a read error, as the CDR3 has no conserved phenylalanine or tryptophan at its end. Because the CDR3's place on the DNA is in doubt, the DNA is left out and the CDR3 is given as listed by TCRdb. The chain combines TRBV2 with TRBJ1-1. 10 amino acids form the CDR3, both terminal residues included. Germline CDR1 and CDR2: SNHLY and FYNNEI. The CDR3: CASSALATIE.